A single sample gave rise to the 11 T cell receptor beta chains below, sequenced in a study of T cell responses to AZD1222 COVID-19 vaccine. Assay: immunoSEQ multiplex PCR; the TCRdb copy retains only in-frame clones and omits some. The profile covers 110,000 to 150,000 clones, with about nine tenths appearing a single time and around 3.5% taken by the ten largest. This sample comprised peripheral blood, obtained 28 days after the second AZD1222 dose. The receptors were sampled from an adult who received the AZD1222 COVID-19 vaccine.

V is TRBV7-3 and J is TRBJ2-5; D call uncertain. This CDR3 region has 13 residues. The germline gives CDR1 SGHTA, CDR2 FQGTGA. V gave up 4 bases and J gave up 1 base, with 7 bases separating them. The CDR3 protein is CASSSDPQETQYF. CDR3 nucleotides: TGTGCCAGCAGCTCCGACCCCCAAGAGACCCAGTACTTC.

The chain couples TRBV9 to TRBJ2-5, with TRBD2 matching 9 bases. With V trimmed by 2 bases and J by 6 bases, 8 bases remained unmatched. Germline V gene data show CDR1 as SGDLS and CDR2 as YYNGEE. This CDR3 has 15 residues. The chain's CDR3 is CASSVGSGRTQTQYF. In DNA, the CDR3 is TGTGCCAGCAGCGTCGGTAGCGGGAGAACGCAGACCCAGTACTTC.

This chain uses TRBV5-6 with TRBJ2-1, with a weak D call TRBD1 (6 bases). This CDR3 spans 15 amino acids. Looked up from germline, CDR1 is SGHDT and CDR2 is YYEEEE. V shed 4 bases and J shed 5 bases, with 16 bases lying between them. In nucleotides, the CDR3 is TGTGCCAGCAGCCAGGGGATCTTCGCGCACAATGAGCAGTTCTTC. This codes for CASSQGIFAHNEQFF.

This chain joins TRBV6-2 or TRBV6-3 and TRBJ1-5, with D hard to call. Trimming took off 5 bases at V and 10 bases at J, with 15 bases between the two ends. Germline-derived CDR1 and CDR2 are MNHEY and SVGEGT. The CDR3 is 13 residues long. The CDR3 DNA sequence: TGTGCCAGCAGTGACGGGCTCCTAAGACCCCAGCATTTT. Translating gives CASSDGLLRPQHF.

The rearrangement links TRBV15 to TRBJ2-7; D is perhaps TRBD1 or TRBD2 (5 bases each). V was pared by 4 bases and J by 0 bases, with 13 bases between. The CDR3 is 15 residues long. Germline CDR1 LNHNV, CDR2 YYDKDF (reference sequence). CDR3 in amino acids: CATSKGTDSSYEQYF. As DNA, the CDR3 is TGTGCCACCAGCAAAGGGACGGATAGCTCCTACGAGCAGTACTTC.

The CDR3 region is CASSYSGTLGDTIYF. The CDR3 DNA sequence: TGTGCCAGCAGTTATTCCGGGACCCTAGGAGACACCATATATTTT. The chain carries TRBV6-5 and TRBJ1-3, with D possibly being TRBD1 (5 bases). Germline values: CDR1 MNHEY, CDR2 SVGAGI. Between the trimmed V and J ends, which lost 3 bases and 8 bases, there was a span of 17 bases. This CDR3 contains 15 residues.

The chain has TRBV4-3 and TRBJ1-4; TRBD1 agrees at 7 bases. The germline CDR1 and CDR2 sequences are LGHNA and YSLEER. V shed 4 bases, J shed 3 bases, and the junction held 8 bases outside the gene matches. The CDR3 extends over 16 amino acids. CDR3 DNA: TGCGCCAGCAGCCCCAGGCCGGACAGGCCTAATGAAAAACTGTTTTTT. Residues: CASSPRPDRPNEKLFF.

The V gene is TRBV15, the J gene TRBJ2-1; D assignment may be TRBD1 or TRBD2 (6 bases each). CDR1 is LNHNV and CDR2 is YYDKDF in the germline V gene (reference sequence). The V and J ends lost 0 bases and 8 bases respectively, with 11 bases between them. The CDR3 contains 14 residues. CDR3 bases: TGTGCCACCAGCAGAGATAGGGGGGCGTATGAGCAGTTCTTC. It specifies CATSRDRGAYEQFF.

This chain uses TRBV28 with TRBJ1-1; perhaps TRBD1 as D (5 bases). V was trimmed by 7 bases and J by 1 base, leaving 22 bases between them. Per germline, CDR1 MDHEN and CDR2 SYDVKM. CDR3 length: 17 amino acids. The CDR3 sequence: CASITTGAIGGNTEAFF. CDR3 DNA sequence: TGTGCCAGCATTACTACTGGGGCCATAGGCGGGAACACTGAAGCTTTCTTT.

The table lists this clone with a few counts. The chain is built from TRBV10-1 and TRBJ2-1, with 13 bases fitting TRBD2. Germline CDR1 WNHNN, CDR2 SYGVQD (reference sequence). This CDR3 has 16 amino acids. V lost 6 bases, J lost 6 bases, and 8 bases stayed unmatched. The CDR3 sequence is CASSRTSGSRSNEQFF. The CDR3 coding sequence is TGCGCCAGCAGCCGGACTAGCGGGAGTCGTTCCAATGAGCAGTTCTTC.

The rearrangement joins TRBV5-5 to TRBJ2-2, with 9 bases that match TRBD1. Germline CDR1 reads SGHKS; CDR2 reads YYEKEE (reference sequence). J was trimmed by 5 bases and V by 3 bases; bases with no gene match: 5. The CDR3 has 15 residues. As DNA, the CDR3 is TGTGCCAGCAGCTGGGGACAGGGCAGTACCGGGGAGCTGTTTTTT. Residues: CASSWGQGSTGELFF.